This TCR beta chain was sequenced for a study of OX40 agonist ivuxolimab in advanced cancers. About the study: Ivuxolimab, an antibody that agonizes OX40 (CD134), was administered to the patients. Melanoma, hepatocellular carcinoma, head and neck or renal cell cancer occurred in dose-escalation patients.

Points on this clone: The antigen remains undetermined.

Repertoires were generated with immunoSEQ multiplex PCR, while TCRdb's copy carries only in-frame clones and drops some. The profile shows roughly 70,000 clones, approximately 90% of them singletons. The CDR3 is made up of 15 amino acids. Notes on the study in general: Fewer expanded clones were found on average in CD4+ than in CD8+ T cells.

The receptor comes from an adult with an advanced solid tumor such as melanoma, head and neck, liver or kidney cancer. The sequencing used CD4+ or CD8+ T cells sorted from blood, collected in a trial of the OX40 agonist ivuxolimab. The chain employs TRBV21-1 and TRBJ2-3; the table's D call of TRBD1 was not tested on the DNA. TRBV21-1 is flagged as a pseudogene. CDR3 sequence reads: CASSKAGTATDTQYF. CDR3 coding DNA: TGTGCCAGCAGCAAAGCCGGGACAGCAACAGATACGCAGTATTTT.